The sequence of this T cell receptor (beta chain) was determined in a study of T cells in Graves' hyperthyroidism and ophthalmopathy. J lost 7 bases, V lost 3 bases, and 8 bases had no gene match. Looked up from germline, CDR1 is LNHNV and CDR2 is YYDKDF (reference sequence). This CDR3 has 14 amino acids. In this sample, this clonotype turned up a few times. Its antigen is still unknown. Findings and caveats of the study: Blood shared most expanded thyroid clonotypes above 0.001. Ophthalmopathy got predicted by the model a median roughly 6.1 months before its onset.

Patients were excluded for uncontrolled infection, other autoimmune disease, pregnancy or lactation. Diagnosing involved the use of clinical symptoms, serum thyroxine and TRAb, thyroid ultrasound and orbital computed tomography. There were TCR beta CDR3 regions amplified from RNA transcripts. Primed by the HTBI set, a first-round RT-PCR was run on the TCR CDR3. TCRdb re-derived calls from the multiplex PCR reads in MiXCR, one entry per CDR3 protein. The sample has roughly 500,000 distinct CDR3 sequences, 46% seen once; the top ten hold about 20%. Specimen: peripheral blood or thyroid tissue (not recorded which). The gene calls are TRBV15 and TRBJ2-5; 7 nucleotides align to TRBD1. The source of this sequence is an adult woman with Graves' disease, either hyperthyroidism or ophthalmopathy (not recorded which). The CDR3 spells CATSSVGDRGTQYF. CDR3 in DNA: TGTGCCACCAGCAGCGTAGGGGACAGAGGGACCCAGTACTTC.